These T cell receptor beta chains were read from a single sample in a study of blood T cell repertoires in COVID-19. Profiled with immunoSEQ multiplex PCR; TCRdb holds only in-frame clones, not every one. The table records about 140,000 clones, around 80% of them present only once. The material sequenced was peripheral blood. The receptors originated from a man between 50 and 59 years old with acute or convalescent COVID-19. Each CDR3 is given with its conserved first and last residue. D genes are given only for firm matches. Clone size appears in some rows only: once, few, many, or a class for an expanded clone.

CDR3aa: CASRIGQAIAEQYF
CDR3nt: TGTGCCAGCAGGATCGGACAGGCGATAGCCGAGCAGTACTTC
abundance: NA
len: 14
d_gene: TRBD1
v_gene: TRBV2
j_gene: TRBJ2-7

CDR3aa: CAGGDRTRETQYF
CDR3nt: TGTGCCGGAGGGGACAGGACCAGAGAGACCCAGTACTTC
abundance: once
len: 13
d_gene: TRBD1
v_gene: TRBV2
j_gene: TRBJ2-5

CDR3aa: CASSPLATGANSPLHF
CDR3nt: TGTGCCAGCAGCCCTCTTGCGACAGGGGCTAATTCACCCCTCCACTTT
abundance: once
len: 16
d_gene: TRBD1
v_gene: TRBV3-1/TRBV3-2
j_gene: TRBJ1-6

CDR3aa: CATSAQGASGNTIYF
CDR3nt: TGTGCCACCAGTGCCCAGGGGGCCTCTGGAAACACCATATATTTT
abundance: few
len: 15
d_gene: TRBD1
v_gene: TRBV15
j_gene: TRBJ1-3

CDR3aa: CASRKRGGLETQYF
CDR3nt: TGTGCCAGCAGAAAACGGGGGGGCCTTGAGACCCAGTACTTC
abundance: NA
len: 14
d_gene: TRBD2
v_gene: TRBV6-5
j_gene: TRBJ2-5

CDR3aa: CASSAPHRGLSPLHF
CDR3nt: TGTGCCAGCAGCGCCCCCCACAGGGGGCTGTCTCCCCTCCACTTT
abundance: NA
len: 15
d_gene: TRBD1
v_gene: TRBV7-2
j_gene: TRBJ1-6

CDR3aa: CASSLGEHYEQYF
CDR3nt: TGCGCCAGCAGCTTGGGGGAGCATTACGAGCAGTACTTC
abundance: few
len: 13
d_gene: NA
v_gene: TRBV5-1
j_gene: TRBJ2-7

CDR3aa: CASSLEAPYHEQFF
CDR3nt: TGTGCCAGCAGCTTAGAAGCGCCCTACCATGAGCAGTTCTTC
abundance: NA
len: 14
d_gene: NA
v_gene: TRBV7-9
j_gene: TRBJ2-1

CDR3aa: CSVGTGIVDDEQFF
CDR3nt: TGCAGCGTTGGGACAGGGATCGTAGACGATGAGCAGTTCTTC
abundance: NA
len: 14
d_gene: TRBD1
v_gene: TRBV29-1
j_gene: TRBJ2-1

CDR3aa: CASSLQEANYGYTF
CDR3nt: TGCGCCAGCAGTCTACAGGAAGCTAACTATGGCTACACCTTC
abundance: NA
len: 14
d_gene: NA
v_gene: TRBV5-1
j_gene: TRBJ1-2

CDR3aa: CASTRQGVQETQYF
CDR3nt: TGTGCCAGCACCCGACAGGGAGTACAAGAGACCCAGTACTTC
abundance: few
len: 14
d_gene: TRBD1
v_gene: TRBV5-6
j_gene: TRBJ2-5

CDR3aa: CASSAENTQYF
CDR3nt: TGTGCCAGCAGCGCCGAGAATACGCAGTATTTT
abundance: NA
len: 11
d_gene: NA
v_gene: TRBV9
j_gene: TRBJ2-3

CDR3aa: CATAGRLSTDTQYF
CDR3nt: TGTGCCACCGCTGGCCGACTGAGCACAGATACGCAGTATTTT
abundance: NA
len: 14
d_gene: NA
v_gene: TRBV2
j_gene: TRBJ2-3

CDR3aa: CASSNNLQPQHF
CDR3nt: TGTGCCAGCAGCAACAACCTTCAGCCCCAGCATTTT
abundance: NA
len: 12
d_gene: NA
v_gene: TRBV12-3/TRBV12-4
j_gene: TRBJ1-5

CDR3aa: CASSPLTGLVAKNIQYF
CDR3nt: TGTGCCAGCAGTCCCCTGACAGGCCTAGTAGCCAAAAACATTCAGTACTTC
abundance: NA
len: 17
d_gene: NA
v_gene: TRBV28
j_gene: TRBJ2-4

CDR3aa: CASSTGDGNTIYF
CDR3nt: TGCGCCAGCAGTACAGGGGATGGAAACACCATATATTTT
abundance: NA
len: 13
d_gene: TRBD1
v_gene: TRBV5-1
j_gene: TRBJ1-3

CDR3aa: CASRGLADTQYF
CDR3nt: TGTGCCAGCAGGGGACTAGCAGATACGCAGTATTTT
abundance: NA
len: 12
d_gene: TRBD2
v_gene: TRBV12-3/TRBV12-4
j_gene: TRBJ2-3

CDR3aa: CASSPGTSGGSYNEQFF
CDR3nt: TGTGCCAGCTCACCAGGGACTAGCGGGGGGTCCTACAATGAGCAGTTCTTC
abundance: NA
len: 17
d_gene: TRBD2
v_gene: TRBV18
j_gene: TRBJ2-1

CDR3aa: CASSLEGALNSPLHF
CDR3nt: TGCGCCAGCAGCTTGGAGGGGGCCTTGAATTCACCCCTCCACTTT
abundance: few
len: 15
d_gene: TRBD1
v_gene: TRBV5-1
j_gene: TRBJ1-6

CDR3aa: CASSAGGTGELFF
CDR3nt: TGTGCCAGTTCCGCAGGGGGCACCGGGGAGCTGTTTTTT
abundance: NA
len: 13
d_gene: TRBD1
v_gene: TRBV19
j_gene: TRBJ2-2

CDR3aa: CASSITGGDSPLHF
CDR3nt: TGTGCCAGTAGTATCACAGGGGGCGATTCACCCCTCCACTTT
abundance: NA
len: 14
d_gene: TRBD1
v_gene: TRBV19
j_gene: TRBJ1-6

CDR3aa: CASSVGQLGNTGELFF
CDR3nt: TGTGCCAGCAGCGTGGGACAGCTAGGGAACACCGGGGAGCTGTTTTTT
abundance: NA
len: 16
d_gene: TRBD1
v_gene: TRBV9
j_gene: TRBJ2-2

CDR3aa: CAWMGTGSGNTIYF
CDR3nt: TGTGCCTGGATGGGCACAGGCTCTGGAAACACCATATATTTT
abundance: few
len: 14
d_gene: NA
v_gene: TRBV30
j_gene: TRBJ1-3

CDR3aa: CASSGANSPLHF
CDR3nt: TGTGCCAGCAGCGGAGCTAATTCACCCCTCCACTTT
abundance: NA
len: 12
d_gene: NA
v_gene: TRBV9
j_gene: TRBJ1-6

CDR3aa: CASRAGGQETQYF
CDR3nt: TGTGCCAGCAGGGCGGGGGGTCAAGAGACCCAGTACTTC
abundance: NA
len: 13
d_gene: TRBD2
v_gene: TRBV12-3/TRBV12-4
j_gene: TRBJ2-5

CDR3aa: CASRIGVTNTGELFF
CDR3nt: TGCGCCAGCAGGATAGGGGTTACGAACACCGGGGAGCTGTTTTTT
abundance: NA
len: 15
d_gene: NA
v_gene: TRBV5-1
j_gene: TRBJ2-2

CDR3aa: CAWSSQVNWTEAFF
CDR3nt: TGTGCCTGGAGTTCACAGGTCAATTGGACTGAAGCTTTCTTT
abundance: NA
len: 14
d_gene: NA
v_gene: TRBV30
j_gene: TRBJ1-1

CDR3aa: CASSRISSSSLADGDTQYF
CDR3nt: TGTGCCAGCAGCCGCATTTCTTCCTCTTCTCTAGCTGATGGGGATACGCAGTATTTT
abundance: NA
len: 19
d_gene: NA
v_gene: TRBV3-1/TRBV3-2
j_gene: TRBJ2-3

CDR3aa: CASSQSKGDNEKLFF
CDR3nt: TGCGCCAGCAGCCAAAGTAAGGGAGATAATGAAAAACTGTTTTTT
abundance: NA
len: 15
d_gene: NA
v_gene: TRBV4-1
j_gene: TRBJ1-4

CDR3aa: CASSSPGGASGNTIYF
CDR3nt: TGTGCCAGCAGCTCGCCCGGGGGAGCCTCTGGAAACACCATATATTTT
abundance: NA
len: 16
d_gene: NA
v_gene: TRBV6-2/TRBV6-3
j_gene: TRBJ1-3

CDR3aa: CASSFQGNYGYTF
CDR3nt: TGTGCCAGCAGTTTTCAGGGAAACTATGGCTACACCTTC
abundance: NA
len: 13
d_gene: NA
v_gene: TRBV2
j_gene: TRBJ1-2

CDR3aa: CAWSSQGDYGYTF
CDR3nt: TGTGCCTGGAGTTCACAGGGGGACTATGGCTACACCTTC
abundance: NA
len: 13
d_gene: TRBD1
v_gene: TRBV30
j_gene: TRBJ1-2

CDR3aa: CASSTGQGYYGYTF
CDR3nt: TGTGCCAGCAGCACCGGACAGGGGTACTATGGCTACACCTTC
abundance: NA
len: 14
d_gene: TRBD1
v_gene: TRBV5-6
j_gene: TRBJ1-2

CDR3aa: CATSDLGQGPDTQYF
CDR3nt: TGTGCCACCAGTGATTTGGGACAGGGACCAGATACGCAGTATTTT
abundance: NA
len: 15
d_gene: TRBD1
v_gene: TRBV24-1
j_gene: TRBJ2-3

CDR3aa: CASSPGTGGGSEAFF
CDR3nt: TGTGCCAGCAGCCCAGGGACAGGGGGTGGGAGTGAAGCTTTCTTT
abundance: NA
len: 15
d_gene: TRBD1
v_gene: TRBV7-6
j_gene: TRBJ1-1

CDR3aa: CASSLQGTNEKLFF
CDR3nt: TGTGCCAGCAGCTTACAGGGGACTAATGAAAAACTGTTTTTT
abundance: NA
len: 14
d_gene: NA
v_gene: TRBV7-9
j_gene: TRBJ1-4

CDR3aa: CASTQSSGNTIYF
CDR3nt: TGTGCCTCCACACAATCCTCTGGAAACACCATATATTTT
abundance: few
len: 13
d_gene: NA
v_gene: TRBV30
j_gene: TRBJ1-3

CDR3aa: CASRSGTGETEAFF
CDR3nt: TGTGCCAGCAGATCAGGGACAGGAGAGACTGAAGCTTTCTTT
abundance: few
len: 14
d_gene: TRBD1
v_gene: TRBV6-5
j_gene: TRBJ1-1

CDR3aa: CSASVPGYGTGELFF
CDR3nt: TGCAGTGCTAGTGTGCCAGGGTATGGCACCGGGGAGCTGTTTTTT
abundance: NA
len: 15
d_gene: NA
v_gene: TRBV20-1
j_gene: TRBJ2-2

CDR3aa: CASSPRGDSPNQPQHF
CDR3nt: TGTGCCAGCAGCCCCCGCGGGGACAGCCCCAATCAGCCCCAGCATTTT
abundance: few
len: 16
d_gene: TRBD1
v_gene: TRBV7-8
j_gene: TRBJ1-5

CDR3aa: CSVGVGGDQPQHF
CDR3nt: TGCAGCGTTGGTGTAGGGGGCGATCAGCCCCAGCATTTT
abundance: NA
len: 13
d_gene: TRBD1
v_gene: TRBV29-1
j_gene: TRBJ1-5

CDR3aa: CTSCVAGGLDTQYF
CDR3nt: TGCACCAGCTGCGTAGCGGGGGGGCTAGATACGCAGTATTTT
abundance: NA
len: 14
d_gene: TRBD2
v_gene: TRBV5-1
j_gene: TRBJ2-3

CDR3aa: CASSWTGTYGYTF
CDR3nt: TGTGCCAGCAGTTGGACAGGGACCTATGGCTACACCTTC
abundance: NA
len: 13
d_gene: TRBD1
v_gene: TRBV6-2/TRBV6-3
j_gene: TRBJ1-2

CDR3aa: CASSHFSGGRQETQYF
CDR3nt: TGTGCCAGCAGCCACTTCAGCGGGGGCCGCCAAGAGACCCAGTACTTC
abundance: NA
len: 16
d_gene: TRBD2
v_gene: TRBV6-2/TRBV6-3
j_gene: TRBJ2-5

CDR3aa: CASSDREDNEKLFF
CDR3nt: TGTGCCAGCAGTGACCGGGAAGATAATGAAAAACTGTTTTTT
abundance: NA
len: 14
d_gene: NA
v_gene: TRBV6-1
j_gene: TRBJ1-4

CDR3aa: CASSPSMGGIAPGELFF
CDR3nt: TGTGCCAGCTCACCCTCCATGGGGGGGATCGCGCCCGGGGAGCTGTTTTTT
abundance: NA
len: 17
d_gene: TRBD2
v_gene: TRBV18
j_gene: TRBJ2-2

CDR3aa: CASSPFSGSTEAFF
CDR3nt: TGTGCCAGCAGTCCTTTTTCCGGGAGCACTGAAGCTTTCTTT
abundance: NA
len: 14
d_gene: NA
v_gene: TRBV5-4
j_gene: TRBJ1-1

CDR3aa: CASSDPQGATGELFF
CDR3nt: TGTGCCAGCAGTGACCCACAGGGGGCGACCGGGGAGCTGTTTTTT
abundance: once
len: 15
d_gene: TRBD1
v_gene: TRBV25-1
j_gene: TRBJ2-2

CDR3aa: CASSEEETEAFF
CDR3nt: TGCGCCAGCAGTGAAGAGGAAACTGAAGCTTTCTTT
abundance: NA
len: 12
d_gene: NA
v_gene: TRBV10-2
j_gene: TRBJ1-1

CDR3aa: CASSQTSGGYTDTQYF
CDR3nt: TGTGCCAGCAGCCAAACTAGCGGGGGCTACACAGATACGCAGTATTTT
abundance: NA
len: 16
d_gene: TRBD2
v_gene: TRBV3-1/TRBV3-2
j_gene: TRBJ2-3

CDR3aa: CASSPKQGRPNEKLFF
CDR3nt: TGTGCCAGCAGCCCGAAACAGGGGCGGCCTAATGAAAAACTGTTTTTT
abundance: NA
len: 16
d_gene: TRBD1
v_gene: TRBV5-6
j_gene: TRBJ1-4

CDR3aa: CATRGQWDTEAFF
CDR3nt: TGTGCCACCAGGGGACAGTGGGACACTGAAGCTTTCTTT
abundance: once
len: 13
d_gene: TRBD1
v_gene: TRBV24-1
j_gene: TRBJ1-1

CDR3aa: CASRKDSLNTEAFF
CDR3nt: TGCGCCAGCAGAAAGGACAGCTTGAACACTGAAGCTTTCTTT
abundance: NA
len: 14
d_gene: NA
v_gene: TRBV10-1
j_gene: TRBJ1-1

CDR3aa: CASSQEGTSGGALVEQYF
CDR3nt: TGTGCCAGCAGCCAAGAAGGGACTAGCGGGGGGGCTCTCGTCGAGCAGTACTTC
abundance: NA
len: 18
d_gene: TRBD2
v_gene: TRBV4-2
j_gene: TRBJ2-7

CDR3aa: CASSFLRRVHTEAFF
CDR3nt: TGTGCCAGCAGCTTTCTCAGGCGTGTACACACTGAAGCTTTCTTT
abundance: once
len: 15
d_gene: NA
v_gene: TRBV5-5
j_gene: TRBJ1-1

CDR3aa: CASSSTSGGGTDTQYF
CDR3nt: TGCGCCAGCAGCTCGACTAGCGGCGGGGGCACAGATACGCAGTATTTT
abundance: NA
len: 16
d_gene: TRBD2
v_gene: TRBV5-1
j_gene: TRBJ2-3

CDR3aa: CASRTPSGTEAFF
CDR3nt: TGCGCCAGCAGGACCCCGAGCGGCACTGAAGCTTTCTTT
abundance: few
len: 13
d_gene: NA
v_gene: TRBV5-1
j_gene: TRBJ1-1

CDR3aa: CSVGDSNEKLFF
CDR3nt: TGCAGCGTTGGGGACAGCAATGAAAAACTGTTTTTT
abundance: NA
len: 12
d_gene: TRBD1
v_gene: TRBV29-1
j_gene: TRBJ1-4

CDR3aa: CASSPDRGTEVYEQYF
CDR3nt: TGTGCCAGCAGCCCCGACCGTGGGACAGAGGTCTACGAGCAGTACTTC
abundance: NA
len: 16
d_gene: TRBD1
v_gene: TRBV5-6
j_gene: TRBJ2-7

CDR3aa: CASSQDSGAGGYSYEQYF
CDR3nt: TGCGCCAGCAGCCAAGATTCCGGGGCAGGGGGATACTCCTACGAGCAGTACTTC
abundance: NA
len: 18
d_gene: TRBD1
v_gene: TRBV4-1
j_gene: TRBJ2-7